Listed here are 27 T cell receptor beta chains from one sample, sequenced in a study of blood T cell repertoires in COVID-19. Sequencing used immunoSEQ multiplex PCR; TCRdb keeps in-frame clones, though not all of them. The sample consists of roughly 180,000 clones, roughly 80% of them appearing once. Sequencing used PBMCs or T cells enriched from blood (not recorded which). Receptors originate from a man aged 40-49 years who had recovered from COVID-19.

The rearrangement links TRBV5-1 to TRBJ1-1; 11 bases match TRBD1. The CDR3 runs 16 residues. The V segment lost 5 bases and the J segment 3 bases; nucleotides outside the gene matches: 9. In germline, CDR1 is SGHRS, CDR2 YFSETQ. The CDR3 region is CASRGGGQGADTEAFF. The CDR3 nucleotides are TGCGCCAGCAGGGGTGGTGGACAGGGGGCAGACACTGAAGCTTTCTTT.

CDR3 loop: CASNGVSTEAFF. As DNA, the CDR3 is TGTGCCAGCAACGGGGTGAGCACTGAAGCTTTCTTT. This sequence joins TRBV25-1 and TRBJ1-1; D uncertain. Germline V gives CDR1 MGHDK, CDR2 SYGVNS. V lost 7 bases and J 4 bases, leaving 10 bases between the germline ends. CDR3 length equals 12 residues.

This clone was picked up a small number of times. This chain connects TRBV27 to TRBJ2-3; TRBD2 aligns across 7 bases. Germline CDR1 MNHEY, CDR2 SMNVEV (reference sequence). This CDR3 has 15 amino acids. V dropped 1 base and J dropped 5; count of bases not matched to a gene: 6. This chain's CDR3 is CASSLWGGRGDTQYF. The CDR3 coding sequence is TGTGCCAGCAGTTTATGGGGGGGACGAGGAGATACGCAGTATTTT.

The chain is built from TRBV12-2 and TRBJ1-1; TRBD1, the D gene given by the table, was not confirmed from the DNA. TRBV12-2 is a known pseudogene. CDR3 length: 14 amino acids. CDR3 sequence reads: CASRPGQINTEAFF. The CDR3 bases are TGTGCAAGTCGGCCTGGACAGATAAACACTGAAGCTTTCTTT.

The chain has TRBV5-1 and TRBJ1-2, with 8 nucleotides matching TRBD1. This CDR3 has 14 amino acids. Germline V gene lookup returns CDR1 SGHRS and CDR2 YFSETQ. V dropped 1 base and J dropped 5; count of bases not matched to a gene: 4. CDR3 amino acids: CASSLSQGAYGYTF. The CDR3 DNA is TGCGCCAGCAGCTTGAGCCAGGGGGCTTATGGCTACACCTTC.

V is TRBV18 and J is TRBJ2-3; 10 bases fit TRBD1. Germline CDR1 is KGHSH and CDR2 is LQKENI. CDR3 length equals 14 residues. The V segment lost 3 bases and the J segment 6 bases; nucleotides outside the gene matches: 3. The CDR3 loop is CASSPGQGSDTQYF. In nucleotides, the CDR3 is TGTGCCAGCTCACCGGGACAGGGGAGTGATACGCAGTATTTT.

J is TRBJ1-2 and V is TRBV6-5; D is unresolved. The CDR3 has 13 residues. From germline, CDR1 is MNHEY and CDR2 SVGAGI. The V gene lost 0 bases and the J gene lost 5 bases, with 7 bases spanning the gap. CDR3 coding DNA: TGTGCCAGCAGTTACTCGAGTATATATGGCTACACCTTC. Amino acid sequence: CASSYSSIYGYTF.

The chain employs TRBV6-5 and TRBJ2-7; 7 bases line up with TRBD1. Germline loops: CDR1 MNHEY, CDR2 SVGAGI. This CDR3 spans 15 amino acids. J lost 1 base, V lost 8 bases, and 11 bases had no gene match. The CDR3 loop reads CASLAGDSQSYEQYF. The CDR3 DNA reads as TGTGCCAGCCTCGCTGGGGACAGCCAATCCTACGAGCAGTACTTC.

The chain joins TRBV7-3 to TRBJ1-1; 8 bases fit TRBD1. With V trimmed by 5 bases and J by 5 bases, 7 bases remained unmatched. CDR1 is SGHTA, CDR2 FQGTGA, per germline. CDR3 length equals 14 residues. The CDR3 nucleotides read TGTGCCAGCAGCATTGGACAGGGAGCAACTGAAGCTTTCTTT. It specifies CASSIGQGATEAFF.

This sequence joins TRBV29-1 and TRBJ2-5; 9 bases match TRBD2. J lost 4 bases, V lost 5 bases, and 5 bases had no gene match. Per germline, CDR1 SQVTM and CDR2 ANQGSEA. CDR3 size: 13 residues. CDR3 residues: CSVWATSGETQYF. CDR3 DNA: TGCAGCGTTTGGGCGACTAGCGGAGAGACCCAGTACTTC. The full variable domain, in which reference TRBV29-1 and TRBJ2-5 provide the parts outside the CDR3, is SAVISQKPSRDICQRGTSLTIQCQVDSQVTMMFWYRQQPGQSLTLIATANQGSEATYESGFVIDKFPISRPNLTFSTLTVSNMSPEDSSIYLCSVWATSGETQYFGPGTRLLVL.

The chain recombines TRBV9 with TRBJ2-1; D possibly corresponds to TRBD2 (5 bases). CDR3 length equals 15 residues. Germline V gives CDR1 SGDLS, CDR2 YYNGEE. The V end lost 0 bases, the J end lost 0 bases, and 7 bases lay between the germline ends. In DNA, the CDR3 is TGTGCCAGCAGCGTAGCGGGGATCTCCTACAATGAGCAGTTCTTC. Residues: CASSVAGISYNEQFF.

The rearrangement uses TRBV7-8 and TRBJ1-2; 8 bases fit TRBD1. CDR1 is SGHVS and CDR2 is FQNEAQ in the germline V gene. CDR3 length equals 14 residues. The V gene end was trimmed by 6 bases and the J gene end by 5 bases; junction bases not matched to a gene: 8. This CDR3 is CASRSGTGVYGYTF. In nucleotides, the CDR3 is TGTGCCAGCAGGTCCGGGACAGGCGTTTATGGCTACACCTTC.

The genes are TRBV27 and TRBJ2-1; 7 bases match TRBD2. The CDR3 has 14 residues. Germline lookup yields CDR1 MNHEY and CDR2 SMNVEV (reference sequence). Germline trimming cut 4 bases from V and 2 bases from J; bases unmatched to any gene: 2. The CDR3 loop is CASSSSGTYNEQFF. The CDR3 DNA follows: TGTGCCAGCAGTTCTAGCGGAACCTACAATGAGCAGTTCTTC.

The gene calls are TRBV28 and TRBJ1-2, with 9 positions matching TRBD1. After removal of 4 bases from V and 4 bases from J, the junction contained 10 bases not matched to a gene. This CDR3 contains 16 residues. Germline V gene lookup returns CDR1 MDHEN and CDR2 SYDVKM. The DNA of the CDR3 is TGTGCCAGCAGTTCCCTGCCGGGACAGGGCATCTATGGCTACACCTTC. This codes for CASSSLPGQGIYGYTF.

The chain carries TRBV5-1 and TRBJ2-7; 7 bases are shared with TRBD1. The germline gives CDR1 SGHRS, CDR2 YFSETQ. Trimming removed 0 bases from V and 2 bases from J; junction bases left unmatched: 5. The CDR3 loop spans 15 amino acids. The CDR3 sequence: CASSLASGTAYEQYV. In DNA form, the CDR3 reads TGCGCCAGCAGCTTGGCATCCGGGACAGCCTACGAGCAGTACGTC.

The J gene is TRBJ1-5, the V gene TRBV30, with D maybe TRBD1 (6 bases). From germline, CDR1 is GTSNPN and CDR2 SVGIG (reference sequence). Trimming took 1 base from V and 3 from J, leaving 10 bases between them. CDR3 length equals 14 residues. CDR3 amino acids: CAWSGQVNNQPQHF. CDR3 DNA sequence: TGTGCCTGGAGTGGACAGGTGAACAATCAGCCCCAGCATTTT.

The chain couples TRBV27 to TRBJ2-3; TRBD1 might be the D (6 bases). CDR3 length equals 15 residues. The ends were cut back, 6 bases at V and 4 bases at J, with 17 bases in the middle. CDR1 is MNHEY, CDR2 SMNVEV, per germline (reference sequence). CDR3 loop: CASSNRAEGADTQYF. The CDR3 DNA reads as TGTGCCAGCAGCAACAGGGCTGAGGGCGCAGATACGCAGTATTTT.

The rearrangement links TRBV11-3 to TRBJ2-1; 13 bases match TRBD2. Germline CDR1 reads SGHNT; CDR2 reads YENEEA. J was trimmed by 4 bases and V by 4 bases; bases with no gene match: 7. CDR3 length equals 17 residues. CDR3 bases: TGTGCCAGCAGCTCAACTAGCGGGAGGGCCGCGTACAATGAGCAGTTCTTC. Its protein is CASSSTSGRAAYNEQFF.

The chain couples TRBV5-6 to TRBJ1-6; 8 positions match TRBD1. Germline assignment: CDR1 SGHDT and CDR2 YYEEEE. Trimming removed 2 bases from V and 10 bases from J; junction bases left unmatched: 8. This CDR3 has 15 amino acids. CDR3 bases: TGTGCCAGCAGCTTTCAGGGGGCCCTTAAATCACCCCTCCACTTT. Amino acid sequence: CASSFQGALKSPLHF.

The chain employs TRBV6-5 and TRBJ1-5, with TRBD1 matching over 10 bases. In germline, CDR1 is MNHEY, CDR2 SVGAGI. The CDR3 has 15 residues. With 6 bases clipped from V and 5 bases from J, the junction kept 7 bases outside the gene matches. CDR3 in amino acids: CASSPTDRGDQPQHF. The CDR3 DNA is TGTGCCAGCAGCCCGACGGACAGGGGGGATCAGCCCCAGCATTTT.

This clone was picked up a small number of times. The J gene is TRBJ2-7, the V gene TRBV5-4; 16 bases fit TRBD2. The V segment lost 4 bases and the J segment 5 bases; nucleotides outside the gene matches: 15. Looked up from germline, CDR1 is SGHNT and CDR2 is YYREEE (reference sequence). CDR3 length equals 19 residues. The CDR3 spells CASSTPGLAGGPRRNEQYF. CDR3 DNA sequence: TGTGCCAGCAGCACCCCGGGACTAGCGGGAGGGCCGCGAAGGAACGAGCAGTACTTC. The whole variable domain, filled in from reference TRBV5-4 and TRBJ2-7, reads ETGVTQSPTHLIKTRGQQVTLRCSSQSGHNTVSWYQQALGQGPQFIFQYYREEENGRGNFPPRFSGLQFPNYSSELNVNALELDDSALYLCASSTPGLAGGPRRNEQYFGPGTRLTVT.

Comments on this clone: The sample carries other DNA sequences with the same CDR3. The gene calls are TRBV27 and TRBJ1-1; D is uncertain. Per germline, CDR1 MNHEY and CDR2 SMNVEV (reference sequence). The CDR3 has 12 amino acids. Trimming removed 8 bases from V and 5 bases from J, with 12 bases in between. CDR3 residues: CASSWGGTEAFF. The CDR3 region has the DNA TGTGCCAGCTCGTGGGGAGGTACTGAAGCTTTCTTT.

The chain is built from TRBV5-8 and TRBJ2-1; TRBD1 matches at 9 bases. This CDR3 region has 15 residues. Germline V gene sequence: CDR1 SGHTS, CDR2 YDEGEE. V dropped 4 bases and J dropped 5; count of bases not matched to a gene: 7. DNA of the CDR3: TGTGCCAGCAGCCCGGACAGGGGAGGGGACAATGAGCAGTTCTTC. It codes for CASSPDRGGDNEQFF. Combining the CDR3 with reference TRBV5-8 and TRBJ2-1 gives the whole variable domain EAGVTQSPTHLIKTRGQQATLRCSPISGHTSVYWYQQALGLGLQFLLWYDEGEERNRGNFPPRFSGRQFPNYSSELNVNALELEDSALYLCASSPDRGGDNEQFFGPGTRLTVL.

The chain carries TRBV7-9 and TRBJ1-1; a weak D match, TRBD1 (6 bases). The germline V and J ends were trimmed by 2 bases and 4 bases, with 11 bases remaining between them. CDR3 length equals 14 residues. Germline CDR1 and CDR2: SEHNR and FQNEAQ (reference sequence). The CDR3 sequence: CASSLTGLSTEAFF. The DNA for the CDR3 is TGTGCCAGCAGCTTAACAGGGTTGAGCACTGAAGCTTTCTTT.

V is TRBV4-2 and J is TRBJ1-1; 8 positions match TRBD1. This CDR3 comprises 13 residues. In germline, CDR1 is LGHNA, CDR2 YNFKEQ. The V segment lost 5 bases and the J segment 7 bases; nucleotides outside the gene matches: 6. The chain's CDR3 is CASSDGQGLEAFF. CDR3 nucleotides: TGTGCCAGCAGCGACGGACAGGGCCTTGAAGCTTTCTTT.

Turning to this clone: The germline gene is not matched at one end of the junction; a read error may be the cause. The J gene is TRBJ1-4, the V gene TRBV6-4; D is unclear. The CDR3 runs 12 residues. Germline V gene lookup returns CDR1 MRHNA and CDR2 SNTAGT. This CDR3 reads CASSDLGEKLFF. CDR3 nucleotides: TGTGCCAGCAGCGACTTGGGCGAAAAACTGTTTTTT.

The chain carries TRBV7-5 and TRBJ1-2; the D call in the table, TRBD1, was not verified against the DNA. TRBV7-5 is a known pseudogene. The CDR3 totals 16 residues. The DNA for the CDR3 is TGTGCCAGAAGCCCCCGGTCGGACAGGGGGCGAGTTGGCTACACCTTC. Protein product: CARSPRSDRGRVGYTF.